One and the same sample provided the 24 T cell receptor beta chains below, sequenced in a study of blood T cell repertoires in COVID-19. The data were produced by immunoSEQ multiplex PCR, yet TCRdb's version contains in-frame clones alone and is incomplete. The table shows about 43,000 clones, with around 90% occurring only once. Sequenced material: peripheral blood. These receptors were taken from a woman over 75 with active COVID-19.

The J gene is TRBJ2-2, the V gene TRBV28, with 8 nucleotides matching TRBD1. V was clipped by 6 bases and J by 6 bases; unmatched bases: 15. Germline V lookup: CDR1 MDHEN, CDR2 SYDVKM. The CDR3 length is 17 residues. CDR3 coding DNA: TGTGCCAGCAGCCGCTCCCGTCGGACAGGGAAGGCCGGGGAGCTGTTTTTT. Translated, it gives CASSRSRRTGKAGELFF. The complete variable domain, with remaining parts taken from reference TRBV28 and TRBJ2-2, reads DVKVTQSSRYLVKRTGEKVFLECVQDMDHENMFWYRQDPGLGLRLIYFSYDVKMKEKGDIPEGYSVSREKKERFSLILESASTNQTSMYLCASSRSRRTGKAGELFFGEGSRLTVL.

CDR3 sequence reads: CASSPDRISYTF. For the CDR3, the DNA is TGTGCCAGCAGTCCTGACAGGATAAGCTACACCTTC. The J gene is TRBJ1-2, the V gene TRBV7-3; D is perhaps TRBD1 (6 bases). V was shortened by 6 bases and J by 9 bases, with 14 bases between the two germline ends. The CDR3 extends over 12 amino acids. The V gene's germline CDR1 is SGHTA and CDR2 FQGTGA.

The chain is built from TRBV28 and TRBJ1-2; D remains unclear. The CDR3 has 13 amino acids. V was pared by 6 bases and J by 0 bases, with 8 bases between. The germline CDR1 and CDR2 sequences are MDHEN and SYDVKM. CDR3 bases: TGTGCCAGCAGGCCCTCAGCTAACTATGGCTACACCTTC. Translated: CASRPSANYGYTF.

The chain links TRBV7-2 to TRBJ2-5; weak D call: TRBD1 (6 bases). Trimming stripped 2 bases from V and 2 bases from J, with 12 bases between. This CDR3 contains 15 residues. CDR1 and CDR2 from the germline V gene are SGHTA and FQGNSA. The CDR3 bases are TGTGCCAGCAGCTTAACCCGGACAGTTCAAGAGACCCAGTACTTC. The encoded protein is CASSLTRTVQETQYF.

This chain uses TRBV23-1 with TRBJ1-2; 8 bases agree with TRBD1. TRBV23-1 is an ORF for which the function is uncertain. The ends lost 0 bases at V and 2 bases at J; junction bases unmatched: 5. The CDR3 contains 16 residues. The DNA of the CDR3 is TGCGCCAGCAGTCAATCAAGCCCAGGGGGCAACTATGGCTACACCTTC. Translated, it gives CASSQSSPGGNYGYTF.

The chain employs TRBV28 and TRBJ2-5, with D possibly being TRBD1 (5 bases). The CDR3 is 15 residues long. CDR1 is MDHEN and CDR2 is SYDVKM in the germline V gene. The V gene lost 1 base and the J gene lost 2 bases, with 11 bases spanning the gap. In DNA form, the CDR3 reads TGTGCCAGCAGTTTATCTAGGACACTACAAGAGACCCAGTACTTC. This encodes CASSLSRTLQETQYF. Full variable domain (remainder filled in from reference TRBV28 and TRBJ2-5): DVKVTQSSRYLVKRTGEKVFLECVQDMDHENMFWYRQDPGLGLRLIYFSYDVKMKEKGDIPEGYSVSREKKERFSLILESASTNQTSMYLCASSLSRTLQETQYFGPGTRLLVL.

The V gene is TRBV5-6, the J gene TRBJ1-6; D may be TRBD1 (5 bases). Deletions cut 3 bases from V and 7 bases from J, with 11 bases between. Germline assignment: CDR1 SGHDT and CDR2 YYEEEE. This CDR3 is 14 amino acids long. Here the CDR3 DNA reads TGTGCCAGCAGCTCACGGGGGAGGAATTCACCCCTCCACTTT. Encoded protein: CASSSRGRNSPLHF. Filled out from reference TRBV5-6 and TRBJ1-6, the complete variable domain reads DAGVTQSPTHLIKTRGQQVTLRCSPKSGHDTVSWYQQALGQGPQFIFQYYEEEERQRGNFPDRFSGHQFPNYSSELNVNALLLGDSALYLCASSSRGRNSPLHFGNGTRLTVT.

The rearrangement links TRBV3-1 (or the pseudogene TRBV3-2) to TRBJ2-7; D unresolved. With 3 bases removed from V and 2 bases from J, the gap between germline ends came to 8 bases. In germline, CDR1 is LGHDT, CDR2 YNNKEL (reference sequence). The CDR3 length is 13 residues. The CDR3 loop reads CASSHPITYEQYF. The DNA for the CDR3 is TGTGCCAGCAGCCACCCCATCACCTACGAGCAGTACTTC.

The CDR3 bases are TGTGCCAGCAGCGTCACAGGGATCTCTGGAAACACCATATATTTT. It specifies CASSVTGISGNTIYF. The rearrangement uses TRBV6-2 or TRBV6-3 and TRBJ1-3, with D tentatively TRBD1 (6 bases). Per germline, CDR1 MNHEY and CDR2 SVGEGT. This CDR3 comprises 15 residues. V was clipped by 6 bases and J by 0 bases, with 12 bases between them.

The genes are TRBV28 and TRBJ2-1; 11 bases are shared with TRBD2. This CDR3 spans 15 amino acids. The germline gives CDR1 MDHEN, CDR2 SYDVKM. Trimming took 6 bases from V and 6 from J; bases not matched to a gene: 7. The CDR3 spells CASSNSGGAGNEQFF. CDR3 bases: TGTGCCAGCAGCAATAGCGGGGGGGCCGGCAATGAGCAGTTCTTC. The full variable domain, with the rest looked up from reference TRBV28 and TRBJ2-1, is DVKVTQSSRYLVKRTGEKVFLECVQDMDHENMFWYRQDPGLGLRLIYFSYDVKMKEKGDIPEGYSVSREKKERFSLILESASTNQTSMYLCASSNSGGAGNEQFFGPGTRLTVL.

V and J are TRBV25-1 and TRBJ2-4, with D hard to call. Germline CDR1 is MGHDK and CDR2 is SYGVNS. The CDR3 totals 14 residues. The V gene lost 3 bases and the J gene lost 3 bases, with 9 bases spanning the gap. The CDR3 spells CASSESQLKNIQYF. The CDR3 DNA reads TGTGCCAGCAGTGAGAGCCAACTCAAAAACATTCAGTACTTC.

The V and J genes are TRBV19 and TRBJ2-2; 7 bases fit TRBD1. The CDR3 consists of 16 residues. Germline V gene sequence: CDR1 LNHDA, CDR2 SQIVND (reference sequence). The trim removed 5 bases at V and 7 bases at J, leaving 13 bases unmatched. For the CDR3, the DNA is TGTGCCAGTAGTCCCCATGGTAGAGGGGACAGCGGGGAGCTGTTTTTT. This sequence encodes CASSPHGRGDSGELFF.

This chain links TRBV6-5 with TRBJ1-4; 8 nucleotides align to TRBD1. Germline values: CDR1 MNHEY, CDR2 SVGAGI. The CDR3 sequence is 14 residues long. The J segment lost 8 bases and the V segment lost 7 bases, leaving 9 bases of the junction unmatched. CDR3 in DNA: TGTGCCAGCAAGACGGACAGGGAGCGGGAAAAACTGTTTTTT. It encodes CASKTDREREKLFF.

This chain connects TRBV28 to TRBJ2-2; 8 nucleotides match TRBD1. This CDR3 has 15 residues. Trimming took 3 bases from V and 5 from J; bases not matched to a gene: 5. Germline V lookup: CDR1 MDHEN, CDR2 SYDVKM. The CDR3, as DNA: TGTGCCAGCAGTTTTCCGGACAGGGCTACCGGGGAGCTGTTTTTT. Translated, it gives CASSFPDRATGELFF.

The genes are TRBV5-1 and TRBJ2-1; a possible D gene is TRBD2 (6 bases). CDR1 and CDR2 from the germline V gene are SGHRS and YFSETQ. The V gene lost 0 bases and the J gene lost 10 bases, with 14 bases spanning the gap. CDR3 length: 14 amino acids. CDR3 amino acids: CASSLAGGSAEQFF. The CDR3 DNA sequence: TGCGCCAGCAGCTTGGCCGGGGGTTCGGCGGAGCAGTTCTTC. Drawing the rest from reference TRBV5-1 and TRBJ2-1, the complete variable domain is KAGVTQTPRYLIKTRGQQVTLSCSPISGHRSVSWYQQTPGQGLQFLFEYFSETQRNKGNFPGRFSGRQFSNSRSEMNVSTLELGDSALYLCASSLAGGSAEQFFGPGTRLTVL.

The rearrangement uses TRBV19 and TRBJ2-7; 10 bases match TRBD2. Trimming cost V 3 bases and J 1 base; bases outside gene matches: 3. Germline CDR1 is LNHDA and CDR2 is SQIVND (reference sequence). The CDR3 spans 15 residues. The CDR3 region is CASSIGTSESYEQYF. CDR3 coding DNA: TGTGCCAGTAGTATTGGGACTAGCGAGTCCTACGAGCAGTACTTC.

The rearrangement uses TRBV30 and TRBJ2-5; D is perhaps TRBD2 (6 bases). Germline values: CDR1 GTSNPN, CDR2 SVGIG (reference sequence). The germline V and J ends were trimmed by 0 bases and 2 bases, with 10 bases remaining between them. The CDR3 is 14 amino acids. The CDR3 nucleotides are TGTGCCTGGAGTGTATCGGGGACTCAAGAGACCCAGTACTTC. Amino acids: CAWSVSGTQETQYF.

The chain has TRBV2 and TRBJ1-2; D is perhaps TRBD1 (5 bases). CDR1 and CDR2 (germline): SNHLY, FYNNEI. The CDR3 runs to 13 residues. The V gene lost 3 bases and the J gene lost 2 bases, with 7 bases spanning the gap. CDR3 sequence reads: CASSEAGNYGYTF. CDR3 bases: TGTGCCAGCAGTGAGGCAGGGAACTATGGCTACACCTTC.

The CDR3 loop reads CSASISGGPKDTQYF. The CDR3 nucleotides read TGCAGCGCCAGTATTAGCGGGGGCCCCAAAGATACGCAGTATTTT. The gene calls are TRBV29-1 and TRBJ2-3; the match to TRBD2 covers 9 bases. CDR1 is SQVTM, CDR2 ANQGSEA, per germline. The CDR3 length is 15 residues. V lost 7 bases to trimming and J lost 5 bases; unmatched junction nucleotides: 13.

The J gene is TRBJ2-3, the V gene TRBV5-6, with 8 bases lining up with TRBD2. The V gene end was trimmed by 3 bases and the J gene end by 1 base; junction bases not matched to a gene: 1. Germline CDR1 and CDR2: SGHDT and YYEEEE. This CDR3 comprises 14 residues. CDR3 nucleotide sequence: TGTGCCAGCAGCTCCGGGGGGGGCACAGATACGCAGTATTTT. This sequence encodes CASSSGGGTDTQYF.

This sequence joins TRBV28 and TRBJ2-3, with TRBD1 as a possible D gene (5 bases). Germline V gives CDR1 MDHEN, CDR2 SYDVKM. The CDR3 is made up of 13 amino acids. The V end was cut by 11 bases, the J end by 0 bases, with 12 bases between. The DNA for the CDR3 is TGTGCCGGTAGGGGTACGAGCACAGATACGCAGTATTTT. Amino acid sequence: CAGRGTSTDTQYF. Supplemented by reference TRBV28 and TRBJ2-3, the full variable domain reads DVKVTQSSRYLVKRTGEKVFLECVQDMDHENMFWYRQDPGLGLRLIYFSYDVKMKEKGDIPEGYSVSREKKERFSLILESASTNQTSMYLCAGRGTSTDTQYFGPGTRLTVL.

The CDR3 sequence: CASSIIPTGLNTEAFF. The CDR3 DNA sequence: TGTGCCAGTAGTATCATTCCGACAGGACTGAACACTGAAGCTTTCTTT. V is TRBV19 and J is TRBJ1-1; D is perhaps TRBD1 (6 bases). Germline V CDR1 and CDR2: LNHDA, SQIVND (reference sequence). The CDR3 sequence is 16 residues long. Trimming pared 3 bases from V and 0 bases from J, leaving 14 bases between.

This clone was detected only once. This chain joins TRBV3-1 (or the pseudogene TRBV3-2) and TRBJ1-1, with TRBD1 matching over 9 bases. Germline CDR1 is LGHDT and CDR2 is YNNKEL (reference sequence). The CDR3 length is 14 residues. Trimming removed 3 bases from V and 3 bases from J; junction bases left unmatched: 2. The CDR3 loop reads CASSQGTGHTEAFF. CDR3 in DNA: TGTGCCAGCAGCCAGGGGACAGGGCACACTGAAGCTTTCTTT.

The count of this clone is one. This sequence joins TRBV7-3 and TRBJ2-3; maybe TRBD2 (6 bases). The V end was cut by 8 bases, the J end by 3 bases, with 6 bases between. The CDR3 runs 11 residues. CDR1 is SGHTA, CDR2 FQGTGA, per germline. Here the CDR3 reads CASGGTDTQYF. The CDR3 nucleotides read TGTGCCAGCGGGGGGACAGATACGCAGTATTTT.